Described below is a single T cell receptor (beta chain) sequence and its context. The sample originates from a study of blood T cell repertoires in COVID-19. Study details: The United States, Italy and Spain supplied acute and convalescent COVID-19 samples. Sources were T cells, B-cell-depleted T cells, or PBMCs; the material itself was cDNA or gDNA.

Original data processing: Amplification of reference gene primers was used by the study to estimate nucleated cell counts. Measured with immunoSEQ multiplex PCR; TCRdb has only the in-frame clones, and not every one. V, J and clone size are those of that table, while D and trimming were read from the DNA. The table has under 150,000 clones, 85% to 90% seen once. The CDR3 extends over 12 amino acids. Germline CDR1 reads KGHSH; CDR2 reads LQKENI. V lost 6 bases and J lost 9, with 12 bases in between. The receptor's source is a man between 65 and 85 years old with active COVID-19. Sequences were obtained from peripheral blood. The chain joins TRBV18 to TRBJ2-1; D not certain. The CDR3 spells CASSPLKSEQFF. The CDR3, as DNA: TGTGCCAGCTCGCCGCTTAAGAGTGAGCAGTTCTTC.